One and the same sample provided the 17 T cell receptor beta chains below, sequenced in a study of lymphopenia after photon versus proton radiotherapy (dated by TCRdb to 2018 to 2020). The library was produced with the immunoSEQ multiplex PCR assay. As stored in TCRdb, this immuneACCESS dataset retains in-frame rearrangements with V and J assigned. A fraction of the clones does not appear; measured against another copy, unresolved V genes explain less than half of the discrepancy, and the remainder lacks a known reason. The sample includes 16,000 or so clones, with roughly nine tenths observed a single time. Roughly 55% of the sample is taken by the ten largest. The sequencing used peripheral blood, collected from a patient treated with proton-based radiotherapy. Receptors were obtained from a woman aged 60-70 years with cholangiocarcinoma. Some clones in this sample may be carry-over from other donors' samples.

The chain joins TRBV5-8 to TRBJ2-6, with no clear D. The CDR3 has 16 amino acids. From germline, CDR1 is SGHTS and CDR2 YDEGEE. V lost 4 bases to trimming and J lost 1 base, with 12 bases between them. In DNA form, the CDR3 reads TGTGCCAGCAGCATTGGAAAGTTGTCTGGGGCCAACGTCCTGACTTTC. Residues: CASSIGKLSGANVLTF. Filled out from reference TRBV5-8 and TRBJ2-6, the complete variable domain reads EAGVTQSPTHLIKTRGQQATLRCSPISGHTSVYWYQQALGLGLQFLLWYDEGEERNRGNFPPRFSGRQFPNYSSELNVNALELEDSALYLCASSIGKLSGANVLTFGAGSRLTVL.

The rearrangement joins TRBV29-1 to TRBJ2-7; D is unclear. Germline CDR1 and CDR2: SQVTM and ANQGSEA. CDR3 size: 10 residues. The V end was cut by 0 bases, the J end by 5 bases, with 2 bases between. The DNA of the CDR3 is TGCAGCGTTGAAGACAACGAGCAGTACTTC. This gives the protein CSVEDNEQYF.

This clone is medium-sized in the sample. The chain combines TRBV9 with TRBJ1-2; D may be TRBD1 (5 bases). CDR1 is SGDLS, CDR2 YYNGEE, per germline. V was clipped by 3 bases and J by 1 base, with 10 bases between them. This CDR3 comprises 14 residues. The CDR3 here is CASSAGDSNYGYTF. The CDR3 nucleotides are TGTGCCAGCAGCGCTGGCGACAGTAACTATGGCTACACCTTC.

V and J are TRBV29-1 and TRBJ2-6; TRBD1 might be the D (7 bases). Germline V gene sequence: CDR1 SQVTM, CDR2 ANQGSEA. The CDR3 contains 19 residues. V lost 4 bases, J lost 0 bases, and 22 bases lay in between. The CDR3 nucleotides are TGCAGCGTTGTTGTCGCCCGCGGGACAGCTAACTCTGGGGCCAACGTCCTGACTTTC. Amino acids: CSVVVARGTANSGANVLTF.

This clone was counted once. J is TRBJ1-5 and V is TRBV19; 12 nucleotides agree with TRBD1. The CDR3 covers 15 residues. Germline assignment: CDR1 LNHDA and CDR2 SQIVND (reference sequence). After removal of 3 bases from V and 7 bases from J, the junction contained 4 bases not matched to a gene. CDR3 amino acids: CASSIPGQGAQPQHF. The CDR3 DNA is TGTGCCAGTAGTATCCCGGGACAGGGGGCGCAGCCCCAGCATTTT.

The table lists this clone with a count of one. The chain couples TRBV18 to TRBJ2-5, with a possible D match to TRBD1 (6 bases). The CDR3 length is 14 residues. The V end was cut by 3 bases, the J end by 3 bases, with 11 bases between. Germline CDR1 is KGHSH and CDR2 is LQKENI. DNA for the CDR3: TGTGCCAGCTCACCTCGGTCAGGGGAAGAGACCCAGTACTTC. Its translation: CASSPRSGEETQYF.

This chain joins TRBV27 and TRBJ2-6, with D maybe TRBD2 (6 bases). The V gene lost 8 bases and the J gene lost 2 bases, with 7 bases spanning the gap. The CDR3 contains 13 residues. Germline V gives CDR1 MNHEY, CDR2 SMNVEV (reference sequence). The CDR3 reads CASRLAGANVLTF. CDR3 nucleotides: TGTGCCAGCCGACTAGCTGGGGCCAACGTCCTGACTTTC.

This sequence joins TRBV10-3 and TRBJ2-3; 7 bases match TRBD2. V lost 3 bases, J lost 1 base, and 7 bases stayed unmatched. Germline lookup yields CDR1 ENHRY and CDR2 SYGVKD. The CDR3 totals 16 residues. CDR3 sequence (DNA): TGTGCCATCAGTGACCATCGGGGGGAAGGCACAGATACGCAGTATTTT. Translated, it gives CAISDHRGEGTDTQYF.

This rearrangement joins TRBV10-3 to TRBJ1-5; D is unresolved. Trimming removed 4 bases at V and 4 bases at J, with 5 bases between. Germline lookup yields CDR1 ENHRY and CDR2 SYGVKD. This CDR3 region has 12 residues. The CDR3 coding sequence is TGTGCCATCAGTGCCCCTAATCAGCCCCAGCATTTT. Protein sequence: CAISAPNQPQHF.

The V and J genes are TRBV20-1 and TRBJ2-7; D gene unclear. V was trimmed by 0 bases and J by 3 bases, leaving 3 bases between them. CDR3 length equals 11 residues. The germline gives CDR1 DFQATT, CDR2 SNEGSKA (reference sequence). Here the CDR3 reads CSARDGYEQYF. DNA of the CDR3: TGCAGTGCTAGAGATGGCTACGAGCAGTACTTC.

The chain joins TRBV7-9 to TRBJ2-2; D is possibly TRBD1 or TRBD2 (6 bases each). V lost 1 base and J lost 0, with 9 bases in between. The CDR3 has 16 residues. From germline, CDR1 is SEHNR and CDR2 FQNEAQ (reference sequence). CDR3 in DNA: TGTGCCAGCAGCTTAGTGGGGGGCGCGAACACCGGGGAGCTGTTTTTT. It encodes CASSLVGGANTGELFF.

This clone has only one observation. The CDR3 sequence: CSASDGNTEAFF. Written as DNA, the CDR3 is TGCAGCGCCTCGGACGGGAACACTGAAGCTTTCTTT. This chain joins TRBV29-1 and TRBJ1-1; D uncertain. Germline V gene lookup returns CDR1 SQVTM and CDR2 ANQGSEA. The CDR3 extends over 12 amino acids. The germline V and J ends were trimmed by 7 bases and 1 base, with 10 bases remaining between them. The variable domain in full, with the rest retrieved from reference TRBV29-1 and TRBJ1-1, is SAVISQKPSRDICQRGTSLTIQCQVDSQVTMMFWYRQQPGQSLTLIATANQGSEATYESGFVIDKFPISRPNLTFSTLTVSNMSPEDSSIYLCSASDGNTEAFFGQGTRLTVV.

This clone has just one count. This chain uses TRBV10-3 with TRBJ2-3; D is possibly TRBD1 or TRBD2 (7 bases each). Germline CDR1 is ENHRY and CDR2 is SYGVKD. Deletions cut 6 bases from V and 2 bases from J, with 12 bases between. This CDR3 contains 14 residues. The CDR3 DNA reads TGTGCCATCAGAGCGGGACAGTCCACAGATACGCAGTATTTT. This gives the protein CAIRAGQSTDTQYF.

This clone has only one observation. One junction end does not reproduce the germline sequence, and a read error may be involved. This rearrangement joins TRBV7-9 to TRBJ1-5, with no clear D. The CDR3 runs to 14 residues. Germline CDR1 reads SEHNR; CDR2 reads FQNEAQ (reference sequence). CDR3 coding DNA: TGTGCCAGCAGTCTGGGATCGGGCAACCAGCCCCAGCATTTT. Translated, it gives CASSLGSGNQPQHF.

The V and J genes are TRBV6-1 and TRBJ1-5, with unresolved D. Per the germline V gene, CDR1 is MNHNS and CDR2 is SASEGT. Trimming took 6 bases from V and 6 from J, leaving 12 bases between them. The CDR3 spans 13 residues. In DNA form, the CDR3 reads TGTGCCAGCAGACTTCCCTCGACTCAGCCCCAGCATTTT. Its protein is CASRLPSTQPQHF.

The V call is TRBV7-2, the J call TRBJ1-2; D is unclear. The ends were cut back, 1 base at V and 2 bases at J, with 11 bases in the middle. This CDR3 is built from 15 residues. Germline CDR1 SGHTA, CDR2 FQGNSA. CDR3 sequence (DNA): TGTGCCAGCAGCTTAGAGGTGGGAAGGAACTATGGCTACACCTTC. Encoded protein: CASSLEVGRNYGYTF.

The J gene is TRBJ2-5, the V gene TRBV5-1, with D hard to call. Trimming cost V 0 bases and J 0 bases, with 6 bases left between them. The germline V gene encodes CDR1 SGHRS and CDR2 YFSETQ. CDR3 length: 14 residues. CDR3 nucleotides: TGCGCCAGCAGCTTGGTGGGGAACCAAGAGACCCAGTACTTC. This encodes CASSLVGNQETQYF.